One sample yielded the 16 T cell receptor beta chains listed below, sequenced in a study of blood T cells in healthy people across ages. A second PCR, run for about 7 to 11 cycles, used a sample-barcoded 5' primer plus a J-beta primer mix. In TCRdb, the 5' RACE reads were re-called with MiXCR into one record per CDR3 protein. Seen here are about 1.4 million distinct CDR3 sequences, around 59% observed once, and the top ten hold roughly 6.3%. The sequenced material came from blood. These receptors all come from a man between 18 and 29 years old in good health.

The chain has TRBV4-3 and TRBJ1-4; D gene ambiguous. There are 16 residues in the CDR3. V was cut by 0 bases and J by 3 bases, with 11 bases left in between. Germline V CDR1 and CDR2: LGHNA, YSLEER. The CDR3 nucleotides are TGCGCCAGCAGCCAAGATCTCATGGTTCCTAATGAAAAACTGTTTTTT. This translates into CASSQDLMVPNEKLFF.

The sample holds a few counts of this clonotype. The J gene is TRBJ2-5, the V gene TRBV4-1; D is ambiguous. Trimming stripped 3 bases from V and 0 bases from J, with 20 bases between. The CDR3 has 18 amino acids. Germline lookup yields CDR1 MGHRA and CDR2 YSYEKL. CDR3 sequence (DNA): TGCGCCAGCAGCCAGTTCCTCCGCGCTCGAGGAAACCAAGAGACCCAGTACTTC. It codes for CASSQFLRARGNQETQYF.

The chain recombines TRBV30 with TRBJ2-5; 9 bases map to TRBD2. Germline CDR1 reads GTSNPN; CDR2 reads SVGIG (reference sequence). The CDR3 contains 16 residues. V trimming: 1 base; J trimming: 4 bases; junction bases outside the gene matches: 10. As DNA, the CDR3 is TGTGCCTGGAGTGCCCCTGTTAGCGGGAGTTTAGAGACCCAGTACTTC. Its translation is CAWSAPVSGSLETQYF.

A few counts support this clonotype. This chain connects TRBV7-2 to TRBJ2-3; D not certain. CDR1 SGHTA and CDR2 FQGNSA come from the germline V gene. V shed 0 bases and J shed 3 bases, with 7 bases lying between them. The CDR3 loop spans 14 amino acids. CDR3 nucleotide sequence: TGTGCCAGCAGCTTAGCTACCTATACAGATACGCAGTATTTT. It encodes CASSLATYTDTQYF.

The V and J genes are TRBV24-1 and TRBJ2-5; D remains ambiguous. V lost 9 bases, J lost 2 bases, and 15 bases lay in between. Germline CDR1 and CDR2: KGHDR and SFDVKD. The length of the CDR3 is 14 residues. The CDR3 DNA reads TGTGCCACCCCCGTGGTGGGTGCGCAAGAGACCCAGTACTTC. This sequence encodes CATPVVGAQETQYF.

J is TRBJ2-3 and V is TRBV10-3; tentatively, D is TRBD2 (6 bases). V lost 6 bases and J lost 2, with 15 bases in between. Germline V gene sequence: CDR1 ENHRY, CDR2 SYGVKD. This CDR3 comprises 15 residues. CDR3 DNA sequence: TGTGCCATCAGGACGGGGGACCGATACACAGATACGCAGTATTTT. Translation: CAIRTGDRYTDTQYF.

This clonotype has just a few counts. CDR3 coding DNA: TGTGCCAGCAGTTTCAGTTTTTCAGGGGTCCCCCGCTCCTACGAGCAGTACTTC. Translated: CASSFSFSGVPRSYEQYF. The chain is built from TRBV12-3 or TRBV12-4 and TRBJ2-7, with D tentatively TRBD1 (6 bases). This CDR3 has 18 amino acids. Trimming left V 3 bases short and J 0 bases short, with 21 bases between.

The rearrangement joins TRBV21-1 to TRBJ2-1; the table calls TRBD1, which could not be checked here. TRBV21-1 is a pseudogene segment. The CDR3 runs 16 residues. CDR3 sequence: CASSSYKTTVFDEQFF. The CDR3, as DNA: TGTGCCAGCAGCTCCTACAAAACGACAGTGTTCGATGAGCAGTTCTTC.

This chain's CDR3 is CASSLFDREIYEQYF. The CDR3 DNA sequence: TGTGCCAGCAGTTTATTTGACAGAGAGATCTACGAGCAGTACTTC. The gene calls are TRBV28 and TRBJ2-7; D is possibly TRBD1 (5 bases). Trimming cost V 1 base and J 3 bases, with 13 bases left between them. This CDR3 has 15 amino acids. Germline V CDR1 and CDR2: MDHEN, SYDVKM. Full variable domain (outside the CDR3, taken from reference TRBV28 and TRBJ2-7): DVKVTQSSRYLVKRTGEKVFLECVQDMDHENMFWYRQDPGLGLRLIYFSYDVKMKEKGDIPEGYSVSREKKERFSLILESASTNQTSMYLCASSLFDREIYEQYFGPGTRLTVT.

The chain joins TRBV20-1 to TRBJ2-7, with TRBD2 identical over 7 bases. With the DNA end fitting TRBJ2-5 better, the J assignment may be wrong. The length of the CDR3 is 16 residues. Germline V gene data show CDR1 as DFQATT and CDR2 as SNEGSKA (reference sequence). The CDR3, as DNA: TGCAGTGCTAGAGGGGACCCACTAGCGAGGCTTGAGACCCAGTACTTC. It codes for CSARGDPLARLETQYF.

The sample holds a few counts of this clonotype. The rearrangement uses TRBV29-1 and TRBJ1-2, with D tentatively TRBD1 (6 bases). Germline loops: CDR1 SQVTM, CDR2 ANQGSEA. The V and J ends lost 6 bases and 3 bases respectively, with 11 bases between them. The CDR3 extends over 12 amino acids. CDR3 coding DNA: TGCAGCGTCGCAGAGGGGGACTATGGCTACACCTTC. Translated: CSVAEGDYGYTF.

CDR3 sequence reads: CASSDGQGTGNTIYF. CDR3 in DNA: TGCGCCAGCAGCGATGGACAGGGTACTGGAAACACCATATATTTT. The chain carries TRBV5-1 and TRBJ1-3; 8 positions match TRBD1. V dropped 4 bases and J dropped 2; count of bases not matched to a gene: 5. The CDR3 covers 15 residues. The V gene's germline CDR1 is SGHRS and CDR2 YFSETQ.

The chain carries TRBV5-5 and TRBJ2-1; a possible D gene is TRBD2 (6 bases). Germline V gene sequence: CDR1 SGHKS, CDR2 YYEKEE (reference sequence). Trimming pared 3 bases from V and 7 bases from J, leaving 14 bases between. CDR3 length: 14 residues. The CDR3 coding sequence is TGTGCCAGCAGCTCCCGGGACTCCAGAAATGAGCAGTTCTTC. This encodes CASSSRDSRNEQFF.

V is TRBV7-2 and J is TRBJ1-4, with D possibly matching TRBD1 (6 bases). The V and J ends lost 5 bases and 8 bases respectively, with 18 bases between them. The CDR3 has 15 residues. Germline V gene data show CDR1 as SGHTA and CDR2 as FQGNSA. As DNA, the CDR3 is TGTGCCAGCAGCCTTAACAGGGTAGAGGGGGAAAAACTGTTTTTT. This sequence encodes CASSLNRVEGEKLFF.

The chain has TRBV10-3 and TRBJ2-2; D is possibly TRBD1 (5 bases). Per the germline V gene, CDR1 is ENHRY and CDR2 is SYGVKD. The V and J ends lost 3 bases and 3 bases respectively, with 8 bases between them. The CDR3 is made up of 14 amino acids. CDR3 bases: TGTGCCATCAGTGACAGGGTAGACACCGGGGAGCTGTTTTTT. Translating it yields CAISDRVDTGELFF.

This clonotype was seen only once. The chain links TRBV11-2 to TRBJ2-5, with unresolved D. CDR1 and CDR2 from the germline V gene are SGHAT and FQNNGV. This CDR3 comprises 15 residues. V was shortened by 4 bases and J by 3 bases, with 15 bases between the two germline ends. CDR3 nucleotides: TGTGCCAGCAGCTCCCCCTCCATGGCTGAAGAGACCCAGTACTTC. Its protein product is CASSSPSMAEETQYF. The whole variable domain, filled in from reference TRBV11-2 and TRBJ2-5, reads EAGVAQSPRYKIIEKRQSVAFWCNPISGHATLYWYQQILGQGPKLLIQFQNNGVVDDSQLPKDRFSAERLKGVDSTLKIQPAKLEDSAVYLCASSSPSMAEETQYFGPGTRLLVL.